This T cell receptor beta chain was documented in a study of cytomegalovirus exposure and HLA in healthy donors. Study information: Tens of millions of unique TCRs from HLA-typed donors were held in an early data release. Study-level findings and limits: It was reported that TCR beta sequences correctly inferred the HLA-A and HLA-B alleles for most subjects.

Primers for the PCR totalled 60 Vbeta and 13 Jbeta. Sequenced by immunoSEQ multiplex PCR; TCRdb stores in-frame clones only, minus some. The repertoire consists of some 130,000 clones, with around 63% occurring once and the leading ten covering approximately 1.6%. Comment on this clone: Its specificity is not known.

This CDR3 region has 15 residues. The germline gives CDR1 SGHVS, CDR2 FQNEAQ. V was cut by 5 bases and J by 5 bases, with 18 bases left in between. The sample comprised PBMCs. The clonotype was recovered from a human donor in good health. J is TRBJ1-2 and V is TRBV7-8; TRBD1 might be the D (6 bases). For the CDR3, the DNA is TGTGCCAGCAGCAATAACAGGGTGAGGAAGTATGGCTACACCTTC. Amino acids: CASSNNRVRKYGYTF.